The 10 T cell receptor beta chains presented below share a single source sample, sequenced in a study of breast tumors, draining lymph nodes, adjacent tissues. TCRdb fed the multiplex PCR reads into MiXCR, producing one record per CDR3 protein. The table has more than 50,000 distinct CDR3 sequences, around 43% seen once. The sample taken for sequencing was breast tumor tissue. The receptors stem from a female donor with breast cancer. Some clones in this sample may be carry-over from other donors' samples.

Concerning this clonotype itself: A much larger clone is a single base away; this may be a read error. Because the CDR3's place on the DNA is in doubt, the DNA is left out and the CDR3 is given as listed by TCRdb. The rearrangement joins TRBV12-3 or TRBV12-4 to TRBJ2-3; the D call TRBD2 from the table was never checked on the DNA. Including both end residues, the CDR3 is 14 amino acids long. CDR3: CASSFGAGRGTPYF.

Many counts were recorded for this clonotype. This chain connects TRBV6-1 to TRBJ2-3; 8 nucleotides line up with TRBD2. CDR1 and CDR2 (germline): MNHNS, SASEGT. J lost 2 bases, V lost 2 bases, and 15 bases had no gene match. The CDR3 covers 19 residues. In nucleotides, the CDR3 is TGTGCCAGCAGTGAATGGGGAGCGGGGGTGCGATTCCACACAGATACGCAGTATTTT. Its protein product is CASSEWGAGVRFHTDTQYF.

A few counts support this clonotype. V usage is TRBV7-3 and J usage is TRBJ2-1; D may match TRBD1 or TRBD2 (6 bases each). Trimming took off 0 bases at V and 7 bases at J, with 25 bases between the two ends. Germline lookup yields CDR1 SGHTA and CDR2 FQGTGA. This CDR3 is 19 amino acids long. CDR3 nucleotide sequence: TGTGCCAGCAGCTTAACGGGGGCGTGGGGGACGGGGGCGGGGAATGAGCAGTTCTTC. Protein sequence: CASSLTGAWGTGAGNEQFF.

The V call is TRBV7-9, the J call TRBJ2-3; 8 nucleotides match TRBD2. Germline V gives CDR1 SEHNR, CDR2 FQNEAQ (reference sequence). The CDR3 is made up of 17 amino acids. Trimming cost V 2 bases and J 10 bases; bases outside gene matches: 17. The CDR3 nucleotides are TGTGCCAGCAGCTTATGGGGCTCTGGGGTAGCGGGGAGTCCGCAGTATTTT. Its translation: CASSLWGSGVAGSPQYF.

In this sample, this clonotype turned up many times. This chain connects TRBV2 to TRBJ2-2; D might be TRBD1 (6 bases). Germline-derived CDR1 and CDR2 are SNHLY and FYNNEI. The CDR3 runs to 14 residues. Trimming pared 6 bases from V and 2 bases from J, leaving 10 bases between. The CDR3 region has the DNA TGTGCCAGCAGCGGGACACTTAACACCGGGGAGCTGTTTTTT. As protein: CASSGTLNTGELFF.

V usage is TRBV7-2 and J usage is TRBJ1-6, with unresolved D. This CDR3 region has 19 residues. CDR1 is SGHTA and CDR2 is FQGNSA in the germline V gene. The germline V and J ends were trimmed by 2 bases and 5 bases, with 22 bases remaining between them. Written as DNA, the CDR3 is TGTGCCAGCAGCTTACGCGGGAAGAAAGTATTAGAGGATAATTCACCCCTCCACTTT. Amino acid sequence: CASSLRGKKVLEDNSPLHF.

CDR3 loop: CSARPTGDYGYTF. The CDR3 DNA follows: TGCAGTGCTAGGCCGACAGGGGACTATGGCTACACCTTC. The J gene is TRBJ1-2, the V gene TRBV20-1, with 8 bases aligning to TRBD1. With 3 bases clipped from V and 3 bases from J, the junction kept 3 bases outside the gene matches. This CDR3 region has 13 residues. Germline-derived CDR1 and CDR2 are DFQATT and SNEGSKA (reference sequence).

This clonotype was observed at least ten times. The chain uses TRBV30 and TRBJ2-7; D is perhaps TRBD2 (6 bases). The germline gives CDR1 GTSNPN, CDR2 SVGIG (reference sequence). V lost 0 bases to trimming and J lost 6 bases, with 9 bases between them. The CDR3 is 12 residues long. Here the CDR3 DNA reads TGTGCCTGGAGTGTTACTAGCAGCGAGCAGTACTTC. Protein sequence: CAWSVTSSEQYF.

This clonotype was detected ten times or more. The chain combines TRBV19 with TRBJ2-3; 9 nucleotides match TRBD2. Germline CDR1 reads LNHDA; CDR2 reads SQIVND (reference sequence). This CDR3 spans 16 amino acids. V gave up 3 bases and J gave up 7 bases; unmatched junction bases: 11. The CDR3 here is CASSINSGGGGNTQYF. CDR3 DNA: TGTGCCAGTAGTATCAATAGCGGGGGCGGGGGAAATACGCAGTATTTT.

This clonotype was recorded once. The limits of the CDR3 on the DNA are not certain, so only TCRdb's listed CDR3 is given. The rearrangement uses TRBV5-4 and TRBJ2-2; the D call in the table, TRBD1, was not verified against the DNA. The CDR3 is 22 residues long, ends included. Germline V CDR1 and CDR2: SGHNT, YYREEE (reference sequence). CDR3 amino acids: CASSHRGSYEQYFGPGTRELFF.